The T cell receptor (beta chain) under discussion was sequenced for a study of post-analysis software for immune sequencing data. General study points: Comparison with controls showed significantly lower normalized Chao1 diversity in multiple sclerosis patients. Controls had lower frequencies than patients of about five TRBV segments, which included TRBV5-6, TRBV5-1 and TRBV20-1.

With 3 bases removed from V and 2 bases from J, the gap between germline ends came to 11 bases. Germline CDR1 is SEHNR and CDR2 is FQNEAQ (reference sequence). CDR3 size: 14 residues. This clonotype has a handful of counts. Its antigen is unidentified. Tagging with unique molecular identifiers was a feature of the TCR beta cDNA libraries. The authors obtained approximately 460,000 cDNA molecules from approximately 0.95 to 9.8 million T cells. TCRdb fed the PCR reads into MiXCR, producing one record per CDR3 protein. Found here are hundreds of thousands of distinct CDR3 sequences, around a third of them singletons; the top ten hold around 15%.

The material sequenced was blood. The clonotype was recovered from a girl between 5 and 17 years old with multiple sclerosis. The chain combines TRBV7-9 with TRBJ2-7, with D uncertain. CDR3 sequence reads: CASSFGHTPYEQYF. Written as DNA, the CDR3 is TGTGCCAGCAGCTTCGGGCATACCCCCTACGAGCAGTACTTC.